This T cell receptor (beta chain) was sequenced for a study of T cell responses to AZD1222 COVID-19 vaccine. Overall study findings and caveats: There were mostly white British donors and more females than males, and clonal diversity was possibly underestimated.

Comments on this clone: What it binds is not known.

This CDR3 is 12 amino acids long. Trimming took off 8 bases at V and 6 bases at J, with 13 bases between the two ends. The germline gives CDR1 SNHLY, CDR2 FYNNEI. This table comes from immunoSEQ multiplex PCR, and its TCRdb copy is limited to in-frame clones, with some not included. Of 90,000 to 130,000 clones listed, less than 95% are singletons. The origin of this receptor is an adult who received the AZD1222 COVID-19 vaccine. Here the sequenced sample was peripheral blood, taken 28 days after the second AZD1222 dose. The rearrangement joins TRBV2 to TRBJ1-2; no reliable D call. The CDR3 DNA reads TGTGCCAGCTTTCCGCGAAGAGATGGCTACACCTTC. Translated: CASFPRRDGYTF.